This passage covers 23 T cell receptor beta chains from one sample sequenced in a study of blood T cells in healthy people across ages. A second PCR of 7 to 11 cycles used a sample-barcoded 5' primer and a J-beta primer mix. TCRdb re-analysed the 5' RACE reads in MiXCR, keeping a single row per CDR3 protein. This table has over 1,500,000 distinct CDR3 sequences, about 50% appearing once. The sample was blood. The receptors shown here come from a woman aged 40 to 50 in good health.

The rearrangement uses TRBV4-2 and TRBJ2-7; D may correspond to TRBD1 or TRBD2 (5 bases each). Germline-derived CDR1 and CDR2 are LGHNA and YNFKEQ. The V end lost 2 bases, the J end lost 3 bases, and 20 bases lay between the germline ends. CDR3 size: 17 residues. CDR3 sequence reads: CASSQLWIRDDHYEQYF. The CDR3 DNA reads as TGTGCCAGCAGCCAATTATGGATCCGGGACGACCACTACGAGCAGTACTTC.

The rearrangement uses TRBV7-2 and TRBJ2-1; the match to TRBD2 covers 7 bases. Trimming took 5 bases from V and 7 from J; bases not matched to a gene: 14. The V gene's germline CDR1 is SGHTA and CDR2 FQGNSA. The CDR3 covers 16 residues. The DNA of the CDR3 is TGTGCCAGCAGCCCTCAGCGGGGCCACCCTCGGAATGAGCAGTTCTTC. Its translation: CASSPQRGHPRNEQFF.

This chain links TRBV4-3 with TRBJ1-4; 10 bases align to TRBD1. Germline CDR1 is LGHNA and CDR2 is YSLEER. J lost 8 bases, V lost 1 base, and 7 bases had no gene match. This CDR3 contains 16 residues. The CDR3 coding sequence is TGCGCCAGCAGCCAAGGGACGGGACAGGGGTACGAAAAACTGTTTTTT. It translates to CASSQGTGQGYEKLFF.

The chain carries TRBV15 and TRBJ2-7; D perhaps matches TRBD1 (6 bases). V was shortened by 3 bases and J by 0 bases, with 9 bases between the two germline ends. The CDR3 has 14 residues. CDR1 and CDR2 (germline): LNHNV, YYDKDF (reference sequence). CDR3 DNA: TGTGCCACCAGCAGCTGGACAGACTCCTACGAGCAGTACTTC. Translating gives CATSSWTDSYEQYF.

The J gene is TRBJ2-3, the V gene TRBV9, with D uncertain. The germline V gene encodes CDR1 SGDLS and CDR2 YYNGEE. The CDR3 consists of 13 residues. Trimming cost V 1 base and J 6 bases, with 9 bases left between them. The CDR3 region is CASSVRPIDTQYF. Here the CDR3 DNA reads TGTGCCAGCAGCGTACGGCCCATTGATACGCAGTATTTT.

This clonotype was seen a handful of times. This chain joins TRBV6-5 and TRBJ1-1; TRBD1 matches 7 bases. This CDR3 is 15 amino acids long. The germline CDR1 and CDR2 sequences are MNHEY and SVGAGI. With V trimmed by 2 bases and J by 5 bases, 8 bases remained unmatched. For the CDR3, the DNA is TGTGCCAGCAGTTACCAAACAGGGGTCGGGACTGAAGCTTTCTTT. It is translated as CASSYQTGVGTEAFF.

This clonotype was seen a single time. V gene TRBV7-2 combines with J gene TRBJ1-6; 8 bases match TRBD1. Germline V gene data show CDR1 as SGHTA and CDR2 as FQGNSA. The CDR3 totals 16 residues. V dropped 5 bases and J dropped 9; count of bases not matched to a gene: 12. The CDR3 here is CASSMSTGARGSPLHF. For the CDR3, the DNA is TGTGCCAGCAGCATGTCGACAGGGGCCAGGGGTTCACCCCTCCACTTT.

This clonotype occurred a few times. CDR3 protein: CASSHGLRGRETQYF. The DNA for the CDR3 is TGTGCCAGCAGTCATGGACTAAGGGGGAGGGAGACCCAGTACTTC. The chain is built from TRBV12-3 or TRBV12-4 and TRBJ2-5; D might be TRBD1 or TRBD2, each matching 6 bases. V lost 5 bases to trimming and J lost 5 bases, with 18 bases between them. The CDR3 covers 15 residues.

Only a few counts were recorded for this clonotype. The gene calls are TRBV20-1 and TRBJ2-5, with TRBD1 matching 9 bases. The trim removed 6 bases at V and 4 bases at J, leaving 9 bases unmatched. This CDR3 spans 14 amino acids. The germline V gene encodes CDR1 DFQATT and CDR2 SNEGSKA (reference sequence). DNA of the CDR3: TGCAGTGCCCGGACAGGGGAAAGGGGAGAGACCCAGTACTTC. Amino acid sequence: CSARTGERGETQYF.

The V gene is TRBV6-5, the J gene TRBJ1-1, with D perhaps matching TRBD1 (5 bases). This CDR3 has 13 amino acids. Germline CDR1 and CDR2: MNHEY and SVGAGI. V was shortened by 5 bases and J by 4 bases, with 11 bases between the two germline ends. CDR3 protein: CASSAGFVTEAFF. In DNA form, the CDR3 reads TGTGCCAGCAGTGCAGGGTTTGTCACTGAAGCTTTCTTT.

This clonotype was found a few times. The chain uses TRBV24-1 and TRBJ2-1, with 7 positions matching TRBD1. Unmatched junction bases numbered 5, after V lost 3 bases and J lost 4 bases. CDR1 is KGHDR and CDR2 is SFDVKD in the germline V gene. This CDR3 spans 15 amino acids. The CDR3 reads CATSDPGTAYNEQFF. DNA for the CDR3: TGTGCCACCAGTGATCCCGGGACAGCTTACAATGAGCAGTTCTTC.

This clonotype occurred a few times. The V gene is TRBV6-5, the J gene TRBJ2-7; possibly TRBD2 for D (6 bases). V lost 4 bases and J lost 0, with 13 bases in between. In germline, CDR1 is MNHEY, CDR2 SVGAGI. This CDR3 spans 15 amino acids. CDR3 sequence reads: CASSLYAGPSYEQYF. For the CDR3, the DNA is TGTGCCAGCAGTTTATATGCGGGACCCTCCTACGAGCAGTACTTC.

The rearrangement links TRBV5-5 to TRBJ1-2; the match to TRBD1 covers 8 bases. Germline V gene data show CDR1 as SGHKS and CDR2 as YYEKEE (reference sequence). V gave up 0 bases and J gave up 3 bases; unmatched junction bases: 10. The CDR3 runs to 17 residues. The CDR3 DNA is TGTGCCAGCAGCTTGGTTGGACAGGGCCTTAGGGACTATGGCTACACCTTC. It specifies CASSLVGQGLRDYGYTF.

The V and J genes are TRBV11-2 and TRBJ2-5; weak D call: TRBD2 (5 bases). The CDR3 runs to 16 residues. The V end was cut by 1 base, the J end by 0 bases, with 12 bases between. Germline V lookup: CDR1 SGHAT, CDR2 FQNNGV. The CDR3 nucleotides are TGTGCCAGCAGCTTAGGGCCTAGCCCGGACCAAGAGACCCAGTACTTC. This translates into CASSLGPSPDQETQYF.

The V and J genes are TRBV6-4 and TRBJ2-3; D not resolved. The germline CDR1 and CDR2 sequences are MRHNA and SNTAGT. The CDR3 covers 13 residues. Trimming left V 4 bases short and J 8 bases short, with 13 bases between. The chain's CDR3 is CASSGPLVVTQYF. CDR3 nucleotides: TGTGCCAGCAGTGGTCCCTTGGTGGTTACGCAGTATTTT.

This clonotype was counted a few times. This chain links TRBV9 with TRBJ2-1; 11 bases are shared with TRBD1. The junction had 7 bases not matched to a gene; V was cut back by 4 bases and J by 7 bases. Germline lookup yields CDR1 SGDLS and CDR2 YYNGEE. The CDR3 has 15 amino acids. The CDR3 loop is CASSTMGQGGNEQFF. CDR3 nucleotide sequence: TGTGCCAGCAGCACGATGGGACAGGGGGGTAATGAGCAGTTCTTC.

DNA for the CDR3: TGTGCCAGCAGGAGGGATGGGGCTTGGGAGACCCAGTACTTC. Amino acids: CASRRDGAWETQYF. V gene TRBV2 combines with J gene TRBJ2-7; D may match TRBD1 or TRBD2 (5 bases each). The J call may not be correct, given that the DNA end is closer to TRBJ2-5. In germline, CDR1 is SNHLY, CDR2 FYNNEI. This CDR3 contains 14 residues.

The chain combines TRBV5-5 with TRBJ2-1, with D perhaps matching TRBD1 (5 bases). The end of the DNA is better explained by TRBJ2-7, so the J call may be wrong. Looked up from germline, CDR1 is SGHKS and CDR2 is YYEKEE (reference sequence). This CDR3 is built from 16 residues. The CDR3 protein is CASSFLQGSSYNEQYF. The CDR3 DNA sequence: TGTGCCAGCAGCTTCCTGCAGGGCAGCTCCTACAATGAGCAGTACTTC.

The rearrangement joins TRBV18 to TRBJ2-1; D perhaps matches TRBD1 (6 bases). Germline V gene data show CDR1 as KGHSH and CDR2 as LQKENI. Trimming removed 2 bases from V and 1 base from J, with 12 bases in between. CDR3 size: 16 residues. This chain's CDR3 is CASSPVMQGSYNEQFF. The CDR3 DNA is TGTGCCAGCTCACCAGTGATGCAGGGGTCCTACAATGAGCAGTTCTTC.

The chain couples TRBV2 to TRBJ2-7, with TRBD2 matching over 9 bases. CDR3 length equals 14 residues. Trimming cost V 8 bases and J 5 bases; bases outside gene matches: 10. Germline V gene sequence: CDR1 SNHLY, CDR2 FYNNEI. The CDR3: CASQIERGDHEQYF. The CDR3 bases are TGTGCCAGCCAAATAGAGCGGGGGGATCACGAGCAGTACTTC.

In DNA form, the CDR3 reads TGTGCCAGCAGATCTTCGACAGGGGCCTATGGCTACACCTTC. Protein product: CASRSSTGAYGYTF. The chain links TRBV28 to TRBJ1-2, with 8 positions matching TRBD1. V trimming: 6 bases; J trimming: 4 bases; junction bases outside the gene matches: 7. This CDR3 region has 14 residues. Germline V gene data show CDR1 as MDHEN and CDR2 as SYDVKM.

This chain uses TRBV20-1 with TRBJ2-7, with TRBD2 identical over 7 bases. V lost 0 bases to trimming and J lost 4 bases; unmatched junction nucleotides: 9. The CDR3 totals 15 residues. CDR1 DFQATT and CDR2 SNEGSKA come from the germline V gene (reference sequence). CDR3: CSARDDASGLYEQYF. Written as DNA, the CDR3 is TGCAGTGCTAGAGATGATGCTAGCGGTTTGTACGAGCAGTACTTC.

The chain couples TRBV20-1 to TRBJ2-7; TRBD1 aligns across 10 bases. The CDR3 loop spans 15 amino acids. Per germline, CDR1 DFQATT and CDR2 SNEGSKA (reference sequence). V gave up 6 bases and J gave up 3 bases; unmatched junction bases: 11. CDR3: CSATPRTGGYYEQYF. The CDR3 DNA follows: TGCAGTGCCACCCCTCGGACAGGGGGATACTACGAGCAGTACTTC.